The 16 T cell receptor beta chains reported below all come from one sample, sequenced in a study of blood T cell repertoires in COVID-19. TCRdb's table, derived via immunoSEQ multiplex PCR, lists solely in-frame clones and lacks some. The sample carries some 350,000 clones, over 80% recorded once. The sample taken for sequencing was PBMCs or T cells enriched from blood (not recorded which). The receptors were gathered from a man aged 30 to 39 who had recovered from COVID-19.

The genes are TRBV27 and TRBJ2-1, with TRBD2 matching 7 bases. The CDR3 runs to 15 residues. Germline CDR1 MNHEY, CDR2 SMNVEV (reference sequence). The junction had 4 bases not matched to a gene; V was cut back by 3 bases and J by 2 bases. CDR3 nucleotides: TGTGCCAGCAGTTTTCAAGCGGGGCCCTACAATGAGCAGTTCTTC. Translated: CASSFQAGPYNEQFF.

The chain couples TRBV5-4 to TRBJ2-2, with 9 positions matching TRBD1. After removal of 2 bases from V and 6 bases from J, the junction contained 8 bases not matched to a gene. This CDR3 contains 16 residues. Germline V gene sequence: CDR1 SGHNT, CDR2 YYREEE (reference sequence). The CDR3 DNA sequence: TGTGCCAGCAGCTTCCCCCCGGGACAGGGTTCCGGGGAGCTGTTTTTT. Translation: CASSFPPGQGSGELFF.

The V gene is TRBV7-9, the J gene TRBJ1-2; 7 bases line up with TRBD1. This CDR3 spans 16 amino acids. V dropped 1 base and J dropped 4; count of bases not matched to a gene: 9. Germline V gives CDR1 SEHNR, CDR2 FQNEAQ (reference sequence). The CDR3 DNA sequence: TGTGCCAGCAGCTTAGGCGTCACGGCAGGGGGCTATGGCTACACCTTC. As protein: CASSLGVTAGGYGYTF.

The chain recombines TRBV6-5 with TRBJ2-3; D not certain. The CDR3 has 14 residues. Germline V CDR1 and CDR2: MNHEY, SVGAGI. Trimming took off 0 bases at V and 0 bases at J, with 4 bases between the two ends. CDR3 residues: CASSYSSSTDTQYF. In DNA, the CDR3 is TGTGCCAGCAGTTACTCGTCTAGCACAGATACGCAGTATTTT.

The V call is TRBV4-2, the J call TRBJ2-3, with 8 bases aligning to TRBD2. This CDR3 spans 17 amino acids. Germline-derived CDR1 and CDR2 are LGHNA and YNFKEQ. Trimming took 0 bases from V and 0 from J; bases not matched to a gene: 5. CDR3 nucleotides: TGTGCCAGCAGCCAAGAACGGGGGGGGACTAGCACAGATACGCAGTATTTT. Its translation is CASSQERGGTSTDTQYF.

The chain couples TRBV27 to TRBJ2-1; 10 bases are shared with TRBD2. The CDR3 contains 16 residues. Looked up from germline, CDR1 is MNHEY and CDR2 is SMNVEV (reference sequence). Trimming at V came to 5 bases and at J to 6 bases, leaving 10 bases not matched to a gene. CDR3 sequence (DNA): TGTGCCAGCAGTGCGGACGGACTAGCGGTATTCAATGAGCAGTTCTTC. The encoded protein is CASSADGLAVFNEQFF.

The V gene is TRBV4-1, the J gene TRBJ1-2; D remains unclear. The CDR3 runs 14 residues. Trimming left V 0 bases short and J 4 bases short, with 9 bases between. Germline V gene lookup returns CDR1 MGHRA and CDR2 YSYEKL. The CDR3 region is CASSQEVGGYGYTF. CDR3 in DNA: TGCGCCAGCAGCCAAGAAGTTGGCGGCTATGGCTACACCTTC.

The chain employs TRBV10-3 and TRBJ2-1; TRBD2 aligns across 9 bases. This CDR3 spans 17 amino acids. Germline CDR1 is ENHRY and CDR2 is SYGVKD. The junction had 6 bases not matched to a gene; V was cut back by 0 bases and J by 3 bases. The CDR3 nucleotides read TGTGCCATCAGTGAGTCGATGGCTAGCGGGGACTACAATGAGCAGTTCTTC. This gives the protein CAISESMASGDYNEQFF.

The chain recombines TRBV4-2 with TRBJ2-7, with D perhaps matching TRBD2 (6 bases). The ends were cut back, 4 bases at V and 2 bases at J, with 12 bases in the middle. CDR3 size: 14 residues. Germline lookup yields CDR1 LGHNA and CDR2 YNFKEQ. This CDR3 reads CASSPRDLTYEQYF. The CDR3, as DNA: TGTGCCAGCAGCCCGCGGGACCTGACCTACGAGCAGTACTTC.

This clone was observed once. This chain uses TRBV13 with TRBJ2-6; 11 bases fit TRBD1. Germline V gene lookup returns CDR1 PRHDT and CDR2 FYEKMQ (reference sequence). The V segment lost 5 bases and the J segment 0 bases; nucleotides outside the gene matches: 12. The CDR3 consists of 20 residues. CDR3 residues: CASSPSRTGGFLSGANVLTF. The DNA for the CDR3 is TGTGCCAGCAGCCCTAGCCGGACAGGGGGCTTTCTCTCTGGGGCCAACGTCCTGACTTTC.

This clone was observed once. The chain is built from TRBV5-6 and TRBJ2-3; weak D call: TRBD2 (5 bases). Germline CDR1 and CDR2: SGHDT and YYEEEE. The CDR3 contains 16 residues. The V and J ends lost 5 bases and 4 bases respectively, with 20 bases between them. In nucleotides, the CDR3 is TGTGCCAGCAGTTGGATTGATACGGGGAGCGCAGATACGCAGTATTTT. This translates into CASSWIDTGSADTQYF.

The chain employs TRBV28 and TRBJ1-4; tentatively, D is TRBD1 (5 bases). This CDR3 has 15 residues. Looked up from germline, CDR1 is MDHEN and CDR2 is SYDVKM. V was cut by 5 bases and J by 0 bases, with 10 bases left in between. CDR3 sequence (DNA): TGTGCCAGCAGTACCCGGGACTCAACTAATGAAAAACTGTTTTTT. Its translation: CASSTRDSTNEKLFF.

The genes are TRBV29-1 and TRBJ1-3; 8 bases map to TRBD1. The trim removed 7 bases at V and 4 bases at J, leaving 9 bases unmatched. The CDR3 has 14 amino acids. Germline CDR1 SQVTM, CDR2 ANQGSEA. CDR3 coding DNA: TGCAGCGCCGATGGACAGGGATCAGGAAACACCATATATTTT. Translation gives CSADGQGSGNTIYF.

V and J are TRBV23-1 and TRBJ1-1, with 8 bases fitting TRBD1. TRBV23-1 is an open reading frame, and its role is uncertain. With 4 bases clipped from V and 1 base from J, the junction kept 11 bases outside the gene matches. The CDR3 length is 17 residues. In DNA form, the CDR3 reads TGCGCCAGCAGTCCTTTCCCGGGACAGGCTGCGAACACTGAAGCTTTCTTT. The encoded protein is CASSPFPGQAANTEAFF.

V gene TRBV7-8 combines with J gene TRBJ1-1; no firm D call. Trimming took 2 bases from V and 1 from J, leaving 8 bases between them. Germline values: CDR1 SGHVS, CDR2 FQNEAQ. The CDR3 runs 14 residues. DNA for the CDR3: TGTGCCAGCAGCTTAATTTCAGGGAACACTGAAGCTTTCTTT. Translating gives CASSLISGNTEAFF.

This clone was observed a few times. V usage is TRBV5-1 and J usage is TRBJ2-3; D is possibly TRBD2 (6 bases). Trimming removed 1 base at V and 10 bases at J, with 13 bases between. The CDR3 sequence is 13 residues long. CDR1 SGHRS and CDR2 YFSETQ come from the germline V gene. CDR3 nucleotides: TGCGCCAGCAGCTTGACGGGGGAGGATCCGCAGTATTTT. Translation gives CASSLTGEDPQYF.